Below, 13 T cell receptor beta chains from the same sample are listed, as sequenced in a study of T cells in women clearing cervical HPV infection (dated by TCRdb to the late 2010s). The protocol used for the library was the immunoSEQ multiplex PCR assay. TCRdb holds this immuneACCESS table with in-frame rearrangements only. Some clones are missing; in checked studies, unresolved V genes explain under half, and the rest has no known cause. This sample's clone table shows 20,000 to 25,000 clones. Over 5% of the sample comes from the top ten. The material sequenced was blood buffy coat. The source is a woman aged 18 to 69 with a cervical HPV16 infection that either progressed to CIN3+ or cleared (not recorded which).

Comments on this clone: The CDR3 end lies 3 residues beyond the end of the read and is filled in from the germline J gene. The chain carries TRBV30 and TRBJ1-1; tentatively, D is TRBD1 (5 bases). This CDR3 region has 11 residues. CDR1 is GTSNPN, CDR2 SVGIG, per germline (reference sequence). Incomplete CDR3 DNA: TGTGCCTGGAGTGACCGGACAGAA. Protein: CAWSDRTE. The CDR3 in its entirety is CAWSDRTEAFF.

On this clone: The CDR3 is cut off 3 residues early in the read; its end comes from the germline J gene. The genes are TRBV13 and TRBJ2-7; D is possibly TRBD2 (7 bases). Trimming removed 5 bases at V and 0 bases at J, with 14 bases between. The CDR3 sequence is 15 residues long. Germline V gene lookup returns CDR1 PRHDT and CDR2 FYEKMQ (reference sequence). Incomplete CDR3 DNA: TGTGCCAGCAGCCCACGGGGGGCAGACTCCTACGAG. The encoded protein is CASSPRGADSYE. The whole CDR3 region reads CASSPRGADSYEQYF.

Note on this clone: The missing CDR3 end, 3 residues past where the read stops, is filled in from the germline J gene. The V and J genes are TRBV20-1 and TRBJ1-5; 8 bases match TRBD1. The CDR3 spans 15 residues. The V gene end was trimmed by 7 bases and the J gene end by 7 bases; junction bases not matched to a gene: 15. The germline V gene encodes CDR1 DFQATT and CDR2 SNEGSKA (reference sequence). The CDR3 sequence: CSVRGSDRGGQPQHF. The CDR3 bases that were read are TGCAGTGTGAGGGGGTCCGACAGGGGAGGCCAGCCC.

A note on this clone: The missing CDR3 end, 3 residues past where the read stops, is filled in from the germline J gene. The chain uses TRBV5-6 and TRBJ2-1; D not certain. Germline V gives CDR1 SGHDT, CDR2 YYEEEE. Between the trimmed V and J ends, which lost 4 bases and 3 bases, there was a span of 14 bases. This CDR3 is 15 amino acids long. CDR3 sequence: CASSPPPDYYNEQFF. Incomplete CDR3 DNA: TGTGCCAGCAGCCCCCCCCCAGATTACTACAATGAG.

The DNA read from the CDR3 is TGCAGTGCTAGAGAGGCCGGGACACTAAAGACC. Protein sequence: CSAREAGTLKT. The CDR3 in its entirety is CSAREAGTLKTQYF. V and J are TRBV20-1 and TRBJ2-5; tentatively, D is TRBD1 (6 bases). The read ends 3 residues before the CDR3 terminus; that terminus is restored from the germline J gene. This CDR3 is built from 14 residues. The ends were cut back, 0 bases at V and 6 bases at J, with 14 bases in the middle. CDR1 DFQATT and CDR2 SNEGSKA come from the germline V gene (reference sequence).

The CDR3 is CASSLGQVRYGYTF. CDR3 bases read: TGTGCCAGCAGCCTGGGACAGGTTCGCTATGGC. The V gene is TRBV5-6, the J gene TRBJ1-2; 8 bases align to TRBD1. Coverage ceases 3 residues before the CDR3 finishes, and the germline J gene fills in the end. The CDR3 totals 14 residues. Germline V CDR1 and CDR2: SGHDT, YYEEEE. Trimming removed 4 bases from V and 4 bases from J; junction bases left unmatched: 6.

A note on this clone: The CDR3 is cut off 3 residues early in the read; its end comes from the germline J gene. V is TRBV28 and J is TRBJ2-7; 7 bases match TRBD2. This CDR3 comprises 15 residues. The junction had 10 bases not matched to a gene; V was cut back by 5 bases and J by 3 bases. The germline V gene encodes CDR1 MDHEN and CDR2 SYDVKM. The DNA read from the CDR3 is TGTGCCAGCAGTCGGGTGGCGGGAGCGGACTACGAG. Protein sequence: CASSRVAGADYE. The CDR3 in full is CASSRVAGADYEQYF.

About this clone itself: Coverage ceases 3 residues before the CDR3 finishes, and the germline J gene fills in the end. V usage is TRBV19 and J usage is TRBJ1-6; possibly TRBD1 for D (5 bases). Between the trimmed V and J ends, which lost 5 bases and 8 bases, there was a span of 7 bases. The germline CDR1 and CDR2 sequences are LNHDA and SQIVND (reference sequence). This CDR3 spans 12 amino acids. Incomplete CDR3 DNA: TGTGCCAGTAGTGAAGGGGATTCACCC. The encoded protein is CASSEGDSP. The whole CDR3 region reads CASSEGDSPLHF.

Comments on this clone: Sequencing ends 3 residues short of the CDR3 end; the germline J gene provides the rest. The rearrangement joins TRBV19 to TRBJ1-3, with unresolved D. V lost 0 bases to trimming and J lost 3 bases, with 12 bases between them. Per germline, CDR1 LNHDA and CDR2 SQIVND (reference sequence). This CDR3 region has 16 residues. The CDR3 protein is CASSIDGGSGGNTIYF. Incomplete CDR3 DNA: TGTGCCAGTAGTATAGATGGCGGATCGGGTGGAAACACC.

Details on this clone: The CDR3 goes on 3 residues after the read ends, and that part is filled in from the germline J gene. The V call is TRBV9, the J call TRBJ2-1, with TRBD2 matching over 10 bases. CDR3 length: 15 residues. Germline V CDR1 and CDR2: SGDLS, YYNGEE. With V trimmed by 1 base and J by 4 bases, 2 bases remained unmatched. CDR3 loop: CASSVTSGIYNEQFF. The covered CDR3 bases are TGTGCCAGCAGCGTAACTAGCGGGATATACAATGAG.

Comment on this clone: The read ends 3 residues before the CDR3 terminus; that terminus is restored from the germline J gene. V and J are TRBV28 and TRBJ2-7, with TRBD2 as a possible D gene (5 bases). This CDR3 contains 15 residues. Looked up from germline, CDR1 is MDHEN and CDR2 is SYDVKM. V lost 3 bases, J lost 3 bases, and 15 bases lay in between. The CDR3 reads CASSFPGAGRYEQYF. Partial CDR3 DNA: TGTGCCAGCAGTTTCCCCGGCGCGGGCCGCTACGAG.

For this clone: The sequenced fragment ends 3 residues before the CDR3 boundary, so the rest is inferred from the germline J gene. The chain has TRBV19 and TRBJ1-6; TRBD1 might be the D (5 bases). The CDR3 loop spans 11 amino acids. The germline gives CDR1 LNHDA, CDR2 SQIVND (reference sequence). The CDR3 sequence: CASTDGGPLHF. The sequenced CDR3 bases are TGTGCCAGTACCGACGGGGGTCCC.

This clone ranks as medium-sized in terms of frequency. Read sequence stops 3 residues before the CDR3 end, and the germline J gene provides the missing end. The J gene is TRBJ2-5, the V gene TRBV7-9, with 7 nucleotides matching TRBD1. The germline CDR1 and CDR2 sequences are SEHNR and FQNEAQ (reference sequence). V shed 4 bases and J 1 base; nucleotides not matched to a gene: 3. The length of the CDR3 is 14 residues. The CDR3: CASSSGQVQETQYF. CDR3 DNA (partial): TGTGCCAGCAGCTCTGGACAGGTCCAAGAGACC.